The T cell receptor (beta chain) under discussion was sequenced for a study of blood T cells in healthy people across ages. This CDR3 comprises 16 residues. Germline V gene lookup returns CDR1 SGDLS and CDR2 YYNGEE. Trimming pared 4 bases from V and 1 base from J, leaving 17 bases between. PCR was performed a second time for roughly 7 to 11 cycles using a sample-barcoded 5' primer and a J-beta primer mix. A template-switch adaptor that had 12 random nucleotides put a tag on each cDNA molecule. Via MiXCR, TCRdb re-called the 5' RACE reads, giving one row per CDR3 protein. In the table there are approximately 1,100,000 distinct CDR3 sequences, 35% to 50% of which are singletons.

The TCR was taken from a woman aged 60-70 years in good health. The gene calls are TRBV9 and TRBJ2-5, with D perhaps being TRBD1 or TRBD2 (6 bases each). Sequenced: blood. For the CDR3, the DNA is TGTGCCAGCAGCTACGGGGGCGGTACCACCCAAGAGACCCAGTACTTC. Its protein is CASSYGGGTTQETQYF.